Listed below are T cell receptor beta chains from one sample, sequenced in a study of cytomegalovirus exposure and HLA in healthy donors. Libraries were prepared by immunoSEQ multiplex PCR; TCRdb keeps only in-frame clonotypes and omits some of them. The sample shows about 190,000 clones, roughly 82% of them seen only once. The sample consisted of PBMCs. These receptors all stem from a woman between 45 and 65 years old in good health and CMV-seropositive. Both conserved end residues are part of each CDR3.

TRBV18	TRBJ1-2	CASSPAESYGYTF
TRBV7-3	TRBJ2-7	CASRKPGQGSEQYF
TRBV13	TRBJ2-3	CASSLVSAGLSTDTQYF
TRBV28	TRBJ1-5	CASRLQGPNQPQHF
TRBV7-9	TRBJ2-3	CASSLGASGGTDTQYF
TRBV19	TRBJ1-1	CASSIDFRTEAFF
TRBV7-9	TRBJ1-1	CASSPRTGPNTEAFF
TRBV19	TRBJ1-4	CASSSLNRNNEKLFF
TRBV28	TRBJ2-2	CASSLLRGVRNTGELFF
TRBV19	TRBJ2-3	CASSDRGFTDTQYF
TRBV11-2	TRBJ2-1	CASSLGGLIYNEQFF
TRBV4-1	TRBJ2-1	CASSQGGANNEQFF
TRBV5-1	TRBJ2-5	CASSVGSAETQYF
TRBV7-9	TRBJ1-1	CASSPRQGRNTEAFF
TRBV10-2	TRBJ1-3	CASAEGVGSLIYF
TRBV2	TRBJ1-6	CASRKDKIAPLHF
TRBV10-2	TRBJ1-1	CASSEGGGLYRNTEAFF
TRBV7-2	TRBJ2-3	CASSSGTSADTQYF
TRBV5-4	TRBJ2-1	CASSFTSGVYNEQFF
TRBV18	TRBJ2-2	CASSPRGYTGELFF
TRBV5-8	TRBJ2-3	CASSLAGGYTDTQYF
TRBV4-1	TRBJ2-2	CASSQVPSGGSRELFF
TRBV7-3	TRBJ2-3	CASSLTGLAGYSSTDTQYF
TRBV5-8	TRBJ2-7	CASSVTGGIYEQYF
TRBV18	TRBJ2-7	CASSPAGASYEQYF
TRBV6-5	TRBJ1-6	CASITPGHSYSPLHF
TRBV19	TRBJ1-2	CASSTGLIDGYTF
TRBV5-1	TRBJ1-1	CASSLRGNTEAFF
TRBV19	TRBJ1-5	CASSPGPTGGQPQHF
TRBV28	TRBJ1-1	CASSRSFGEAFF
TRBV5-1	TRBJ2-5	CASSLQGTSETQYF
TRBV9	TRBJ1-6	CASSGQDYSPLHF
TRBV30	TRBJ2-7	CAWSGLNNRAGEQYF
TRBV21-1	TRBJ1-5	CASSTGQGADQPQHF
TRBV28	TRBJ1-6	CASSPGSSYNSPLHF
TRBV9	TRBJ1-1	CASSPRGVSAEAFF
TRBV6-6	TRBJ1-6	CASSYRQGHNSPLHF
TRBV5-1	TRBJ2-5	CASSLGRQGLKSGETQYF
TRBV10-1	TRBJ2-7	CASSDPRGKTYEQYF
TRBV6-5	TRBJ2-1	CASTGTDLYNEQFF
TRBV11-2	TRBJ1-1	CASSLDRRGGALTEAFF
TRBV6-1	TRBJ2-5	CASSYSGPAGTQYF
TRBV27	TRBJ2-3	CASKVRGRVPDTQYF
TRBV6-1	TRBJ1-6	CASSETGVGSPLHF
TRBV6-5	TRBJ2-2	CASSSEDSTGELFF
TRBV19	TRBJ2-5	CASSTPLAGGQETQYF
TRBV19	TRBJ2-2	CASSILAGGPGELFF
TRBV5-1	TRBJ2-7	CASSLKQGNYEQYF
TRBV6-6	TRBJ1-1	CASSQQGRVTEAFF
TRBV2	TRBJ2-1	CASSEAQGSPSFF
TRBV6-1	TRBJ2-3	CASTLWGEDTQYF
TRBV30	TRBJ1-4	CAWGQGGEKLFF
TRBV6-5	TRBJ2-7	CASSYSRDRGYEQYF
TRBV7-8	TRBJ2-1	CASSHRRAAGSNEQFF
TRBV6-6	TRBJ2-1	CASSSYLADTYNEQFF